Each of the 8 T cell receptor beta chains below was sequenced from the same sample in a study of CD8 T cells in ankylosing spondylitis. TCRdb used MiXCR to reprocess the 5' RACE reads, holding one entry per CDR3 protein. The repertoire includes around 440,000 distinct CDR3 sequences, roughly 15% of them detected once, and 0.85% to 1.3% sits in the top ten. Study results and caveats: Ankylosing spondylitis blood seemed to carry a telltale TCR beta motif made of under 10 highly homologous variants.

These receptors' targets are unknown. Sequenced input: blood, either unsorted or a sorted T cell fraction (not recorded which). These TCRs come from a male donor with ankylosing spondylitis.

This clonotype was recorded a few times. The J gene is TRBJ2-2, the V gene TRBV5-1; 8 nucleotides match TRBD2. This CDR3 has 16 residues. V dropped 4 bases and J dropped 0; count of bases not matched to a gene: 5. Germline V lookup: CDR1 SGHRS, CDR2 YFSETQ. CDR3 sequence reads: CASSDAGGSNTGELFF. For the CDR3, the DNA is TGCGCCAGCAGCGACGCGGGGGGCTCGAACACCGGGGAGCTGTTTTTT. The whole variable domain, remainder taken from reference TRBV5-1 and TRBJ2-2, is KAGVTQTPRYLIKTRGQQVTLSCSPISGHRSVSWYQQTPGQGLQFLFEYFSETQRNKGNFPGRFSGRQFSNSRSEMNVSTLELGDSALYLCASSDAGGSNTGELFFGEGSRLTVL.

This clonotype was picked up many times. CDR3 residues: CASSFWQEDEQYF. In nucleotides, the CDR3 is TGTGCCAGCAGTTTCTGGCAGGAGGACGAGCAGTACTTC. The chain links TRBV12-3 or TRBV12-4 to TRBJ2-7; a weak D match, TRBD2 (5 bases). This CDR3 region has 13 residues. Trimming left V 3 bases short and J 5 bases short, with 11 bases between.

The table lists this clonotype with a few counts. The V gene is TRBV20-1, the J gene TRBJ2-3, with D maybe TRBD1 (5 bases). Trimming stripped 2 bases from V and 2 bases from J, with 14 bases between. CDR1 is DFQATT, CDR2 SNEGSKA, per germline (reference sequence). CDR3 length: 15 residues. The CDR3 protein is CSARWGSWATDTQYF. The CDR3, as DNA: TGCAGTGCTAGATGGGGCTCCTGGGCCACAGATACGCAGTATTTT.

This clonotype was seen only a few times. The rearrangement joins TRBV29-1 to TRBJ2-1; the D gene is possibly TRBD2 (6 bases). The CDR3 spans 15 residues. The V end was cut by 4 bases, the J end by 0 bases, with 13 bases between. Germline-derived CDR1 and CDR2 are SQVTM and ANQGSEA. The CDR3 is CSVGRGGPSYNEQFF. The CDR3 nucleotides are TGCAGCGTTGGGAGGGGTGGCCCCTCCTACAATGAGCAGTTCTTC.

Only a few counts were recorded for this clonotype. The V gene is TRBV11-2, the J gene TRBJ1-4; 9 positions agree with TRBD1. Trimming took 1 base from V and 1 from J; bases not matched to a gene: 10. The CDR3 runs to 19 residues. Per germline, CDR1 SGHAT and CDR2 FQNNGV. The CDR3 spells CASSLVTGTGYGTNEKLFF. As DNA, the CDR3 is TGTGCCAGCAGCTTAGTCACCGGGACAGGGTACGGAACTAATGAAAAACTGTTTTTT. Together with reference TRBV11-2 and TRBJ1-4, the CDR3 gives the full variable domain: EAGVAQSPRYKIIEKRQSVAFWCNPISGHATLYWYQQILGQGPKLLIQFQNNGVVDDSQLPKDRFSAERLKGVDSTLKIQPAKLEDSAVYLCASSLVTGTGYGTNEKLFFGSGTQLSVL.

This clonotype was seen only a few times. The CDR3 DNA follows: TGTGCCATCAGTGAGCGGGGGACCGAGGGTATATCAAATCAGCCCCAGCATTTT. It specifies CAISERGTEGISNQPQHF. The chain recombines TRBV10-3 with TRBJ1-5; a weak D match, TRBD1 (5 bases). Germline assignment: CDR1 ENHRY and CDR2 SYGVKD. CDR3 length: 18 residues. Trimming stripped 2 bases from V and 4 bases from J, with 21 bases between.

Many counts were recorded for this clonotype. The chain links TRBV24-1 to TRBJ2-5; 9 nucleotides align to TRBD1. Germline lookup yields CDR1 KGHDR and CDR2 SFDVKD. Trimming at V came to 6 bases and at J to 2 bases, leaving 6 bases not matched to a gene. CDR3 length: 15 amino acids. CDR3 bases: TGTGCCACCAGTCCCGGGACAGGGAGACAAGAGACCCAGTACTTC. As protein: CATSPGTGRQETQYF.

This clonotype was detected a few times. The rearrangement uses TRBV2 and TRBJ1-1; D gene ambiguous. The V end lost 6 bases, the J end lost 0 bases, and 11 bases lay between the germline ends. CDR3 length: 14 residues. CDR1 and CDR2 from the germline V gene are SNHLY and FYNNEI. The CDR3 DNA follows: TGTGCCAGCAGCCGTAGCCAAGTGAACACTGAAGCTTTCTTT. The encoded protein is CASSRSQVNTEAFF.